These 20 T cell receptor beta chains came from one sample sequenced in a study of blood T cells in healthy people across ages. Together with a sample-barcoded 5' primer, a J-beta primer mix was included in a second PCR lasting about 7 to 11 cycles. One entry per CDR3 protein results from TCRdb running MiXCR on the 5' RACE reads. The table includes around 710,000 distinct CDR3 sequences, approximately 43% detected once. Sequencing input: blood. The origin of the receptors is a woman aged 60 to 75 in good health.

V and J are TRBV20-1 and TRBJ2-2; 9 bases match TRBD2. The ends lost 3 bases at V and 3 bases at J; junction bases unmatched: 8. In germline, CDR1 is DFQATT, CDR2 SNEGSKA (reference sequence). CDR3 size: 16 residues. The CDR3: CSARTGGRVDTGELFF. The DNA for the CDR3 is TGCAGTGCTAGGACTGGCGGGAGGGTAGACACCGGGGAGCTGTTTTTT.

This clonotype was seen a few times. The chain is built from TRBV20-1 and TRBJ2-3; D remains ambiguous. CDR1 DFQATT and CDR2 SNEGSKA come from the germline V gene (reference sequence). Trimming left V 6 bases short and J 3 bases short, with 22 bases between. CDR3 length: 16 amino acids. The CDR3 spells CSALIRSAVRTDTQYF. CDR3 DNA sequence: TGCAGTGCCCTAATCCGGTCAGCCGTCCGAACAGATACGCAGTATTTT.

This clonotype was observed a few times. J is TRBJ2-7 and V is TRBV20-1, with TRBD1 matching 9 bases. The CDR3 totals 14 residues. With 3 bases clipped from V and 4 bases from J, the junction kept 7 bases outside the gene matches. The germline V gene encodes CDR1 DFQATT and CDR2 SNEGSKA (reference sequence). This chain's CDR3 is CSASTGTGSYEQYF. CDR3 nucleotide sequence: TGCAGTGCTAGCACCGGGACAGGGTCTTACGAGCAGTACTTC.

Notes on this clonotype: At one of its ends the junction is not consistent with the germline gene, which may arise from a read error. The chain is built from TRBV5-1 and TRBJ2-3, with no clear D. The CDR3 is made up of 15 amino acids. The germline CDR1 and CDR2 sequences are SGHRS and YFSETQ. The DNA of the CDR3 is TGCGCCAGCAGCGTGCCGGACGGAGATCCAGATGCGCAGTATTTT. Translating it yields CASSVPDGDPDAQYF.

Only a few counts were recorded for this clonotype. This chain links TRBV29-1 with TRBJ1-6; D is uncertain. The CDR3 extends over 18 amino acids. The germline CDR1 and CDR2 sequences are SQVTM and ANQGSEA. Trimming took off 8 bases at V and 0 bases at J, with 23 bases between the two ends. CDR3 sequence: CSLFLRVTRSSYNSPLHF. CDR3 nucleotides: TGCAGCCTGTTCCTCCGGGTGACCCGGAGCTCCTATAATTCACCCCTCCACTTT.

The V gene is TRBV7-9, the J gene TRBJ2-4; D uncertain. The CDR3 consists of 17 residues. Trimming took off 2 bases at V and 0 bases at J, with 14 bases between the two ends. Germline V lookup: CDR1 SEHNR, CDR2 FQNEAQ (reference sequence). For the CDR3, the DNA is TGTGCCAGCAGCTTAATTCTACAGCACTTAGCCAAAAACATTCAGTACTTC. Its protein is CASSLILQHLAKNIQYF. Supplemented by reference TRBV7-9 and TRBJ2-4, the full variable domain reads DTGVSQNPRHKITKRGQNVTFRCDPISEHNRLYWYRQTLGQGPEFLTYFQNEAQLEKSRLLSDRFSAERPKGSFSTLEIQRTEQGDSAMYLCASSLILQHLAKNIQYFGAGTRLSVL.

The chain couples TRBV10-3 to TRBJ1-6, with 8 bases lining up with TRBD1. The CDR3 runs to 18 residues. V shed 3 bases and J 0 bases; nucleotides not matched to a gene: 7. Per germline, CDR1 ENHRY and CDR2 SYGVKD. The DNA for the CDR3 is TGTGCCATCAGTGACGGACAGGGAGACAGCTCCTATAATTCACCCCTCCACTTT. Encoded protein: CAISDGQGDSSYNSPLHF.

With regard to this clonotype: One junction end does not reproduce the germline sequence, and a read error may be involved. The chain is built from TRBV11-2 and TRBJ2-1, with 12 bases matching TRBD2. Germline CDR1 is SGHAT and CDR2 is FQNNGV. The CDR3 is 18 residues long. The CDR3 bases are TGTGCCAGCAGATCTAGCGGGAGGGCCCCCAGCTCCTACAATAAGCAGTTCTTC. Translation: CASRSSGRAPSSYNKQFF.

V gene TRBV6-5 combines with J gene TRBJ2-1, with 7 bases matching TRBD2. The CDR3 spans 16 residues. Germline V lookup: CDR1 MNHEY, CDR2 SVGAGI. J was trimmed by 5 bases and V by 6 bases; bases with no gene match: 13. The CDR3 DNA is TGTGCCAGCAGCTTAGGCCCCTGGGGGGGGAACAATGAGCAGTTCTTC. This gives the protein CASSLGPWGGNNEQFF.

This chain joins TRBV7-9 and TRBJ1-1, with D possibly being TRBD1 (5 bases). The germline V gene has CDR1 SEHNR and CDR2 FQNEAQ (reference sequence). This CDR3 region has 11 residues. The chain's CDR3 is CAARRDPEAFF. In DNA, the CDR3 is TGTGCGGCACGCAGGGATCCTGAAGCTTTCTTT.

This clonotype was detected ten times or more. This rearrangement joins TRBV6-6 to TRBJ2-7; 10 bases are a match to TRBD1. CDR1 and CDR2 (germline): MNHNY, SVGAGI (reference sequence). This CDR3 is 15 amino acids long. Trimming cost V 7 bases and J 5 bases; bases outside gene matches: 11. The CDR3 here is CASTAPGTGVNEQYF. The CDR3 bases are TGTGCCAGCACTGCCCCCGGGACAGGGGTGAACGAGCAGTACTTC.

A word on this clonotype: This clone may be a read error of a much larger clone one base away. This sequence joins TRBV27 and TRBJ2-1, with D maybe TRBD2 (6 bases). The J call is doubtful: the DNA matches TRBJ2-7 better. Germline CDR1 and CDR2: MNHEY and SMNVEV (reference sequence). This CDR3 has 15 amino acids. The CDR3 nucleotides are TGTGCCAGCAGTTTACGGGGGAGCTCCTACAATGAGCAGTACTTC. This codes for CASSLRGSSYNEQYF.

On this clonotype: The junction differs from germline at one of its ends, possibly a read error. The chain joins TRBV11-2 to TRBJ2-3; weak D call: TRBD1 (5 bases). CDR1 is SGHAT and CDR2 is FQNNGV in the germline V gene. This CDR3 is built from 13 residues. DNA for the CDR3: TGTGCCGGCAGCCAGACAGGCACAGATACGCAGTATTTT. It specifies CAGSQTGTDTQYF.

CDR3 DNA sequence: TGTGCCATCAGTGAGTCGCTTGCCGGGACCGACGGTGAAAAACTGTTTTTT. Its translation is CAISESLAGTDGEKLFF. V usage is TRBV10-3 and J usage is TRBJ1-4; D perhaps matches TRBD1 (5 bases). The CDR3 is 17 residues long. Germline CDR1 reads ENHRY; CDR2 reads SYGVKD. Trimming cost V 0 bases and J 7 bases, with 18 bases left between them.

The gene calls are TRBV4-2 and TRBJ2-3; D might be TRBD2 (7 bases). Germline CDR1 LGHNA, CDR2 YNFKEQ. Trimming took off 3 bases at V and 5 bases at J, with 21 bases between the two ends. There are 17 residues in the CDR3. The CDR3 loop reads CASSQGAGLAEGDTQYF. DNA of the CDR3: TGTGCCAGCAGCCAGGGGGCGGGGCTAGCGGAGGGAGATACGCAGTATTTT.

V usage is TRBV6-2 or TRBV6-3 and J usage is TRBJ1-1; D not certain. Per the germline V gene, CDR1 is MNHEY and CDR2 is SVGEGT. The CDR3 extends over 13 amino acids. V lost 2 bases and J lost 6, with 10 bases in between. Written as DNA, the CDR3 is TGTGCCAGCAGTTACCGGAACAGAGCTGAAGCTTTCTTT. Its translation: CASSYRNRAEAFF.

This clonotype showed up just a few times. V is TRBV7-9 and J is TRBJ1-2; possibly TRBD1 for D (5 bases). The CDR3 totals 16 residues. Per the germline V gene, CDR1 is SEHNR and CDR2 is FQNEAQ (reference sequence). Trimming pared 7 bases from V and 7 bases from J, leaving 25 bases between. CDR3 in amino acids: CASNQGGQETKGGYTF. CDR3 DNA sequence: TGTGCCAGCAACCAGGGCGGTCAGGAGACAAAGGGTGGCTACACCTTC.

This clonotype was detected a few times. The V and J genes are TRBV2 and TRBJ1-4, with TRBD1 identical over 7 bases. J was trimmed by 8 bases and V by 0 bases; bases with no gene match: 12. CDR3 size: 17 residues. Per germline, CDR1 SNHLY and CDR2 FYNNEI. The DNA for the CDR3 is TGTGCCAGCAGTGAAGCACAGGGGTCCCCCGGGGTGGAAAAACTGTTTTTT. Translating it yields CASSEAQGSPGVEKLFF.

This clonotype was seen a few times. The rearrangement joins TRBV6-2 or TRBV6-3 to TRBJ2-5; 7 bases map to TRBD1. The J call could be wrong; TRBJ2-7 is a better fit for the DNA end. The CDR3 length is 14 residues. Germline V lookup: CDR1 MNHEY, CDR2 SVGEGT. The CDR3 region has the DNA TGTGCCAGCAGCCCTTACGACAGGGAGAACGAGCAGTACTTC. Translating it yields CASSPYDRENEQYF.

This chain's CDR3 is CSARRLAGDEEQFF. Here the CDR3 DNA reads TGCAGTGCTAGAAGATTGGCGGGAGATGAGGAGCAGTTCTTC. The chain carries TRBV20-1 and TRBJ2-1; 7 positions match TRBD2. The CDR3 has 14 residues. CDR1 is DFQATT, CDR2 SNEGSKA, per germline (reference sequence). The J segment lost 10 bases and the V segment lost 2 bases, leaving 11 bases of the junction unmatched.